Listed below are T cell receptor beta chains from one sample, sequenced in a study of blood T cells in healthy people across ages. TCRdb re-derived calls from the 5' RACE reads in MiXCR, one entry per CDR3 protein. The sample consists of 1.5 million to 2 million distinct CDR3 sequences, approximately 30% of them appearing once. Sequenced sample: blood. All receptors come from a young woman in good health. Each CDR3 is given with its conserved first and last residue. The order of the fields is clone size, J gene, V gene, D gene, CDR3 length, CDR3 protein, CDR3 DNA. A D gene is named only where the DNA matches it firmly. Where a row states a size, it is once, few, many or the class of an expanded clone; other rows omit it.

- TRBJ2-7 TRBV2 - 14 CASSANGLGYEQYF TGTGCCAGCAGTGCAAATGGACTGGGCTACGAGCAGTACTTC
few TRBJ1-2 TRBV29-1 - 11 CSVSGEHGYTF TGCAGCGTTTCCGGGGAGCACGGCTACACCTTC
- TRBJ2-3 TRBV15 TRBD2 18 CATTAGLGTSGHTDTQYF TGTGCCACCACCGCGGGCCTGGGGACTAGCGGGCACACAGATACGCAGTATTTT
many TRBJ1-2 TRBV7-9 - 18 CASSSKTQQGPANYGYTF TGTGCCAGCAGCTCCAAAACTCAACAGGGACCAGCTAACTATGGCTACACCTTC
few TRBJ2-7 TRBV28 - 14 CASSSLVPSYEQYF TGTGCCAGCAGCTCCTTAGTACCCTCCTACGAGCAGTACTTC
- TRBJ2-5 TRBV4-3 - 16 CASSQVRYSSYNGQYF TGCGCCAGCAGCCAAGTTAGGTACAGCTCCTACAATGGGCAGTACTTC
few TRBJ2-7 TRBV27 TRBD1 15 CASSFSIGQAGEQYF TGTGCCAGCAGTTTCTCTATTGGACAGGCGGGCGAGCAGTACTTC
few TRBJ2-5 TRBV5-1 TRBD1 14 CASSSATGPETQYF TGCGCCAGCAGCTCGGCGACAGGGCCCGAGACCCAGTACTTC
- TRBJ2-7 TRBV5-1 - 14 CASSFGHSSYEQYF TGCGCCAGCAGCTTCGGGCACTCCTCCTACGAGCAGTACTTC
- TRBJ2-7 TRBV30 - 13 CACRRLPSGEQYF TGTGCCTGCCGGAGGCTCCCCTCGGGGGAGCAGTACTTC
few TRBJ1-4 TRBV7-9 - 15 CASSLQGFGNEKLFF TGTGCCAGCAGCCTTCAGGGGTTCGGTAATGAAAAACTGTTTTTT
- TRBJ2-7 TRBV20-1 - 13 CSARRAQGCEQYF TGCAGTGCCAGAAGGGCTCAGGGCTGCGAGCAGTACTTC
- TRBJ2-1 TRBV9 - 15 CASSVGLATYNEQFF TGTGCCAGCAGCGTGGGTCTAGCGACCTACAATGAGCAGTTCTTC
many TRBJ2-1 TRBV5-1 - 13 CASSLTRDNEQFF TGCGCCAGCAGCTTGACGAGGGACAATGAGCAGTTCTTC
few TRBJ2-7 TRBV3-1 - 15 CASSLTSNGPYEQYF TGTGCCAGCAGCCTTACCTCTAACGGGCCCTACGAGCAGTACTTC
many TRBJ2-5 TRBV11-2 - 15 CASSTERLAPETQYF TGTGCCAGCAGCACGGAAAGGCTGGCCCCAGAGACCCAGTACTTC
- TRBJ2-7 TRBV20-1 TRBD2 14 CSAAPGTRSYEQYF TGCAGTGCCGCCCCCGGGACTAGGAGCTACGAGCAGTACTTC
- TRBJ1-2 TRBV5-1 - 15 CASSLFQEQNYGYTF TGCGCCAGCAGCTTGTTTCAGGAGCAAAACTATGGCTACACCTTC
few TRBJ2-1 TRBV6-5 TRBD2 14 CASSYISGSWEQFF TGTGCCAGCAGTTACATTAGCGGGAGCTGGGAGCAGTTCTTC
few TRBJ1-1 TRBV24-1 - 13 CATRITENTEAFF TGTGCCACCAGGATCACGGAGAACACTGAAGCTTTCTTT
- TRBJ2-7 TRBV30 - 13 CAGARDNTYEQYF TGTGCCGGAGCCCGGGACAACACCTACGAGCAGTACTTC
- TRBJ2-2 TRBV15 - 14 CATQGRKDTGELFF TGTGCCACTCAGGGGCGCAAGGACACCGGGGAGCTGTTTTTT
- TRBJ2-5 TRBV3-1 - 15 CASSKTSPRVETQYF TGTGCCAGCAGCAAGACCAGTCCTAGAGTAGAGACCCAGTACTTC
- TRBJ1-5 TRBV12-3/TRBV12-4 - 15 CASSSRANSNQPQHF TGTGCCAGCAGTTCCAGGGCTAATAGCAATCAGCCCCAGCATTTT
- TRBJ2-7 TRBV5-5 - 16 CASSLLVESSYNEQYF TGTGCCAGCAGCTTGTTAGTTGAGAGCTCCTACAATGAGCAGTACTTC
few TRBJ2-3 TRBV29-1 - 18 CSVEDIGFLSQDLDTQYF TGCAGCGTTGAAGATATCGGTTTTTTGAGTCAGGACTTAGATACGCAGTATTTT
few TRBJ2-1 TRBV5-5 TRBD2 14 CASSLVGGVSEQFF TGTGCCAGCAGCTTGGTGGGAGGGGTAAGTGAGCAGTTCTTC
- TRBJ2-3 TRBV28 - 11 CATIGTDTQYF TGTGCCACAATAGGAACAGATACGCAGTATTTT
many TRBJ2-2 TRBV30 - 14 CAWSSGLGTGELFF TGTGCCTGGAGCTCTGGACTGGGCACCGGGGAGCTGTTTTTT
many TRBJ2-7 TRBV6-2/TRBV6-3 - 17 CASSATPSSGGSYEQYF TGTGCCAGCAGCGCCACACCATCCTCCGGTGGCTCCTACGAGCAGTACTTC
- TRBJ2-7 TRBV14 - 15 CASRSLGSPTYEQYF TGTGCCAGCAGGTCGTTGGGAAGTCCCACCTACGAGCAGTACTTC
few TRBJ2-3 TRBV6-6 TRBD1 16 CASSYSGRGITDTQYF TGTGCCAGCAGTTACTCGGGCAGGGGGATCACAGATACGCAGTATTTT
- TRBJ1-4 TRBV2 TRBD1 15 CASLQGGAANEKLFF TGTGCCAGTTTACAGGGGGGAGCGGCTAATGAAAAACTGTTTTTT
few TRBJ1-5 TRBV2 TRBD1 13 CASSLQGDGAQHF TGTGCCAGCAGCTTACAGGGGGACGGAGCCCAGCATTTT
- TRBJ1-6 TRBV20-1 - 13 CSVRPGLNSPLHF TGCAGTGTCCGTCCTGGGCTCAATTCACCCCTCCACTTT
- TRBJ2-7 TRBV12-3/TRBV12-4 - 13 CASRVGPGYEQYF TGTGCCAGCCGAGTAGGGCCGGGGTACGAGCAGTACTTC
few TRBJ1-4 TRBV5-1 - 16 CASSPPLGGRNEKLFF TGCGCCAGCAGCCCCCCGCTGGGCGGGCGTAATGAAAAACTGTTTTTT
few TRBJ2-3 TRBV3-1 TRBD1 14 CASSRDRAPDTQYF TGTGCCAGCAGCCGCGACAGGGCGCCAGATACGCAGTATTTT
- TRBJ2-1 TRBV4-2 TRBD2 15 CASRATSGANNEQFF TGTGCCAGCAGGGCGACTAGCGGGGCCAATAATGAGCAGTTCTTC